The rows below give T cell receptor beta chains drawn from one sample of a study of control samples from healthy donors and cancer patients. Assay: immunoSEQ multiplex PCR; the TCRdb copy retains only in-frame clones and omits some. The sample gives about 110,000 clones, approximately 90% of which show up once; 7.8% is in the top ten. Sequencing was performed on blood. The receptors originated from a woman aged 18-29 years in good health. CDR3s include the opening cysteine and the closing phenylalanine or tryptophan. D genes are given only for firm matches. Clone size is shown for a subset of rows, as once, few, many or a class of expanded clone.

clone size	V gene	J gene	D gene	CDR3 protein	CDR3 DNA
medium-sized	TRBV5-4	TRBJ1-2	NA	CASSLITGNYGYTF	TGTGCCAGCAGCTTGATTACGGGTAACTATGGCTACACCTTC
NA	TRBV5-1	TRBJ2-6	TRBD1	CASSATGGAGANVLTF	TGCGCCAGCAGCGCCACAGGGGGCGCTGGGGCCAACGTCCTGACTTTC
NA	TRBV6-1	TRBJ2-7	NA	CASSEVGFYEQYF	TGTGCCAGCAGTGAAGTGGGGTTCTACGAGCAGTACTTC
NA	TRBV28	TRBJ2-2	TRBD2	CASSPVLFSGGANTGELFF	TGTGCCAGCAGTCCCGTTCTATTTAGCGGGGGGGCGAACACCGGGGAGCTGTTTTTT
NA	TRBV3-1/TRBV3-2	TRBJ2-7	NA	CASSQEGGNYEQYF	TGTGCCAGCAGCCAAGAAGGGGGGAACTACGAGCAGTACTTC
NA	TRBV25-1	TRBJ2-7	TRBD2	CASSTPGGSEQYF	TGTGCCAGCAGTACGCCGGGGGGTAGCGAGCAGTACTTC
NA	TRBV2	TRBJ2-4	TRBD2	CASRVLIAGVRYF	TGTGCCAGCAGGGTTCTAATAGCGGGAGTACGGTACTTC
NA	TRBV28	TRBJ1-5	TRBD1	CASSYTGGGKPQHF	TGTGCCAGCAGTTATACAGGGGGCGGTAAGCCCCAGCATTTT
once	TRBV4-2	TRBJ2-7	TRBD2	CASSQESGTTSYERYF	TGTGCCAGCAGCCAAGAAAGCGGGACCACCTCCTACGAGCGGTACTTC
NA	TRBV27	TRBJ2-2	NA	CASSLSPALTGELFF	TGTGCCAGCAGTTTATCCCCAGCACTTACCGGGGAGCTGTTTTTT
NA	TRBV19	TRBJ1-4	TRBD1	CASSGGPLATNEKLFF	TGTGCCAGTTCAGGGGGCCCCCTTGCAACTAATGAAAAACTGTTTTTT
NA	TRBV5-1	TRBJ2-2	NA	CASSLSFSGELFF	TGCGCCAGCAGCTTGTCTTTCTCCGGGGAGCTGTTTTTT
NA	TRBV30	TRBJ1-5	NA	CAWSVTNRRPNQPQHF	TGTGCCTGGAGTGTAACTAATAGGCGGCCAAATCAGCCCCAGCATTTT
NA	TRBV4-3	TRBJ2-7	NA	CASSPGAGISYEQYF	TGCGCCAGCAGCCCCGGGGCAGGGATCTCCTACGAGCAGTACTTC
NA	TRBV4-3	TRBJ2-7	TRBD1	CASSQLPGQVVYEQYF	TGCGCCAGCAGCCAACTACCGGGACAGGTCGTCTACGAGCAGTACTTC
once	TRBV25-1	TRBJ1-2	NA	CASSVTNYGYTF	TGTGCCAGCAGTGTGACGAACTATGGCTACACCTTC
NA	TRBV5-1	TRBJ1-1	TRBD1	CASSLRDSFNTEAFF	TGCGCCAGCAGCCTGCGGGACAGCTTTAACACTGAAGCTTTCTTT
once	TRBV18	TRBJ2-3	NA	CASSPWRQRTDTQYF	TGTGCCAGCTCACCATGGAGACAAAGGACAGATACGCAGTATTTT
NA	TRBV3-1/TRBV3-2	TRBJ2-3	NA	CASSLRGAGRFTDTQYF	TGTGCCAGCAGCCTCCGGGGAGCAGGGAGGTTCACAGATACGCAGTATTTT
NA	TRBV5-1	TRBJ2-7	TRBD2	CASSPSSGPSYEQYF	TGCGCCAGCAGCCCCTCTAGCGGACCTTCCTACGAGCAGTACTTC
NA	TRBV13	TRBJ2-1	TRBD2	CASSGTSGAFGQFF	TGTGCCAGCAGTGGGACTAGCGGGGCCTTCGGGCAGTTCTTC
NA	TRBV5-4	TRBJ1-3	TRBD1	CASSRTGVSSGNTIYF	TGTGCCAGCAGCCGGACAGGGGTGTCTTCTGGAAACACCATATATTTT
NA	TRBV6-6	TRBJ2-5	TRBD2	CASSRGGGQETQYF	TGTGCCAGCAGTCGCGGGGGGGGACAAGAGACCCAGTACTTC
NA	TRBV19	TRBJ2-3	NA	CASSIAYTQYF	TGTGCCAGTAGTATAGCCTATACGCAGTATTTT
NA	TRBV7-2	TRBJ1-5	NA	CASSLVPGAQPQHF	TGTGCCAGCAGCTTAGTTCCAGGGGCTCAGCCCCAGCATTTT
NA	TRBV27	TRBJ2-1	TRBD1	CASSQLGQHYNEQFF	TGTGCCAGCAGTCAACTGGGACAGCACTACAATGAGCAGTTCTTC
NA	TRBV5-1	TRBJ2-5	NA	CASSLVPGVETQYF	TGCGCCAGCAGCTTGGTACCAGGGGTGGAGACCCAGTACTTC
NA	TRBV6-2/TRBV6-3	TRBJ2-1	NA	CASSYSEGVMYNEQFF	TGTGCCAGCAGTTACTCAGAAGGGGTGATGTACAATGAGCAGTTCTTC
NA	TRBV5-1	TRBJ2-5	TRBD2	CASSRSTSGQTQYF	TGCGCCAGCAGCCGATCGACTAGCGGTCAGACCCAGTACTTC
NA	TRBV7-2	TRBJ2-1	TRBD2	CASSLVRGGNYNEQFF	TGTGCCAGCAGCTTAGTGCGCGGGGGAAATTACAATGAGCAGTTCTTC
NA	TRBV20-1	TRBJ2-4	NA	CSAQDLNIQYF	TGCAGTGCTCAAGACCTAAACATTCAGTACTTC
once	TRBV27	TRBJ1-5	TRBD1	CASSPGQGDQPQHF	TGTGCCAGCAGCCCAGGACAGGGGGATCAGCCCCAGCATTTT
NA	TRBV6-2/TRBV6-3	TRBJ2-3	NA	CASSYNLERGSGTDTQYF	TGTGCCAGCAGTTATAACCTTGAAAGGGGTTCGGGGACAGATACGCAGTATTTT
NA	TRBV7-3	TRBJ2-7	NA	CASSLTPSETYEQYF	TGTGCCAGCAGCTTAACTCCTAGCGAGACCTACGAGCAGTACTTC
NA	TRBV6-2/TRBV6-3	TRBJ1-1	NA	CASSSRGWAEAFF	TGTGCCAGCAGTTCGAGGGGCTGGGCTGAAGCTTTCTTT
NA	TRBV18	TRBJ2-7	TRBD1	CASSPDWDRSYEQYF	TGTGCCAGCTCACCGGATTGGGACAGGAGCTACGAGCAGTACTTC
NA	TRBV6-5	TRBJ2-7	NA	CASSYSGGASYEQYF	TGTGCCAGCAGTTACTCGGGGGGTGCCTCCTACGAGCAGTACTTC
NA	TRBV3-1/TRBV3-2	TRBJ2-5	NA	CASSLFHPKETQYF	TGTGCCAGCAGCCTGTTCCACCCAAAGGAGACCCAGTACTTC
NA	TRBV9	TRBJ1-2	TRBD1	CASSLGQGYGYTF	TGTGCCAGCAGCTTGGGACAGGGCTATGGCTACACCTTC
NA	TRBV7-2	TRBJ2-1	NA	CASSFGLSYNEQFF	TGTGCCAGCAGCTTCGGGCTCTCCTACAATGAGCAGTTCTTC
NA	TRBV10-2	TRBJ2-2	TRBD2	CASTDQGLAPTGELFF	TGCGCCAGCACCGATCAAGGACTAGCTCCCACCGGGGAGCTGTTTTTT
NA	TRBV5-1	TRBJ1-1	NA	CASSSTAGTTNTEAFF	TGCGCCAGCAGCTCTACTGCCGGGACAACGAACACTGAAGCTTTCTTT
NA	TRBV27	TRBJ1-1	NA	CASASIRVLRNTEAFF	TGTGCCAGCGCGTCTATTAGGGTGTTAAGGAACACTGAAGCTTTCTTT
NA	TRBV30	TRBJ2-5	TRBD1	CAFDRDRGGQETQYF	TGTGCCTTTGATCGGGACAGGGGGGGACAAGAGACCCAGTACTTC
NA	TRBV7-3	TRBJ2-5	TRBD2	CASSFSSGGETQYF	TGTGCCAGCAGCTTCTCCAGCGGGGGGGAGACCCAGTACTTC
NA	TRBV5-5	TRBJ1-1	NA	CASSVNQGEAFF	TGTGCCAGCAGCGTAAATCAGGGTGAAGCTTTCTTT
NA	TRBV19	TRBJ1-1	NA	CARQGAGNNTEAFF	TGTGCCAGGCAAGGGGCAGGGAATAACACTGAAGCTTTCTTT
once	TRBV28	TRBJ1-5	NA	CASSQLHTRTQHF	TGTGCCAGCAGCCAGTTACACACTCGGACCCAGCATTTT
NA	TRBV7-8	TRBJ1-3	NA	CASSLSPGTGNTIYF	TGTGCCAGCAGCTTAAGCCCGGGTACTGGAAACACCATATATTTT
NA	TRBV9	TRBJ2-3	NA	CASSPKVGSADTQYF	TGTGCCAGCAGCCCGAAGGTGGGTAGCGCAGATACGCAGTATTTT
once	TRBV4-2	TRBJ1-5	NA	CASSQDDRYQPQHF	TGTGCCAGCAGCCAAGACGACAGATATCAGCCCCAGCATTTT
NA	TRBV4-1	TRBJ2-1	TRBD2	CATQAGSEQFF	TGCGCCACCCAAGCGGGAAGTGAGCAGTTCTTC
NA	TRBV7-9	TRBJ1-6	NA	CASSLDRGGVDNSPLHF	TGTGCCAGCAGCTTAGATAGGGGGGGAGTAGATAATTCACCCCTCCACTTT
NA	TRBV27	TRBJ2-3	TRBD2	CASSLSVGDASGSGVDTQYF	TGTGCCAGCAGTTTATCGGTGGGGGACGCTAGCGGGAGTGGAGTAGATACGCAGTATTTT
NA	TRBV19	TRBJ2-3	NA	CASEGRSTDTQYF	TGTGCCAGCGAGGGACGGAGCACAGATACGCAGTATTTT
NA	TRBV20-1	TRBJ1-6	TRBD1	CSASWSGTGNSPLHF	TGCAGTGCTAGTTGGTCCGGGACAGGGAATTCACCCCTCCACTTT
NA	TRBV5-1	TRBJ2-1	TRBD1	CASSLGQGARSAPFF	TGCGCCAGCAGCTTGGGGCAGGGGGCGCGTTCCGCCCCGTTCTTC
NA	TRBV18	TRBJ2-7	TRBD1	CASSLGQGYIYEQYF	TGTGCCAGCTCCCTCGGACAGGGGTATATCTACGAGCAGTACTTC